This T cell receptor beta chain was observed in a study of early T cells in non-severe SARS-CoV-2 infection. About the research overall: Chains were unpaired, as sequencing was done on bulk RNA from unsorted whole blood. Regarding the study as a whole: Anti-spike CD8 responses were favored in VDJdb matching, and private and CD4 specificities were missed.

Individual cDNA molecules carried attached unique molecular identifiers. TCRdb called the 5' RACE reads again in MiXCR, with one record for every CDR3 protein. The sample carries fewer than 100,000 distinct CDR3 sequences, less than 20% recorded once. The CDR3 sequence is 18 residues long. The J segment lost 0 bases and the V segment lost 2 bases, leaving 10 bases of the junction unmatched. There are many counts of this clonotype. Its antigen is unknown. V gene TRBV12-3 or TRBV12-4 combines with J gene TRBJ2-5; 9 nucleotides align to TRBD2. The sample comprised whole blood. This sequence was found in an adult who was a healthcare worker with PCR-confirmed SARS-CoV-2 infection or an uninfected control (not recorded which). CDR3 loop: CASSLSRGRVVDQETQYF. The CDR3 nucleotides are TGTGCCAGCAGTTTATCTCGCGGGAGGGTTGTGGACCAAGAGACCCAGTACTTC.